One sample yielded the 21 T cell receptor beta chains listed below, sequenced in a study of blood T cell repertoires in COVID-19. Method: immunoSEQ multiplex PCR; TCRdb's copy keeps in-frame clones and lacks some. There are approximately 94,000 clones in the sample; around nine tenths occur only once, and 5% lies in the top ten. Sequencing was carried out using peripheral blood. Source of these receptors: a human donor in a cohort sampled during active COVID-19.

This chain joins TRBV28 and TRBJ1-5; D gene uncertain. V was cut by 5 bases and J by 4 bases, with 6 bases left in between. Germline CDR1 reads MDHEN; CDR2 reads SYDVKM. The CDR3 extends over 12 amino acids. The CDR3 DNA reads as TGTGCCAGCAGTCTCGGGAATCAGCCCCAGCATTTT. Its protein product is CASSLGNQPQHF.

This chain links TRBV11-3 with TRBJ2-2, with D perhaps matching TRBD2 (5 bases). The CDR3 has 13 residues. Germline CDR1 SGHNT, CDR2 YENEEA. V lost 5 bases and J lost 5, with 9 bases in between. The CDR3 loop is CASSGGLTGELFF. The CDR3 nucleotides read TGTGCCAGCAGCGGAGGATTAACCGGGGAGCTGTTTTTT.

This clone was seen at least ten times. The V call is TRBV2, the J call TRBJ2-3; TRBD1 matches at 7 bases. After removal of 6 bases from V and 2 bases from J, the junction contained 8 bases not matched to a gene. The CDR3 extends over 15 amino acids. Germline CDR1 SNHLY, CDR2 FYNNEI. The CDR3 nucleotides are TGTGCCAGCAGGGAAAGACAGGGACACACAGATACGCAGTATTTT. Translated: CASRERQGHTDTQYF.

This clone was detected once. The chain employs TRBV19 and TRBJ2-1; TRBD2 is a possible D gene (6 bases). The CDR3 sequence is 12 residues long. Trimming removed 3 bases at V and 7 bases at J, with 7 bases between. The germline CDR1 and CDR2 sequences are LNHDA and SQIVND (reference sequence). CDR3 sequence: CASSMGGNEQFF. DNA for the CDR3: TGTGCCAGTAGTATGGGGGGAAATGAGCAGTTCTTC.

The chain employs TRBV19 and TRBJ1-5, with 7 bases matching TRBD1. Trimming took 10 bases from V and 5 from J; bases not matched to a gene: 8. CDR1 is LNHDA, CDR2 SQIVND, per germline (reference sequence). The CDR3 is made up of 13 amino acids. The CDR3 DNA reads as TGTGCCATTTCTTCCGGGACAGATCAGCCCCAGCATTTT. Its translation is CAISSGTDQPQHF.

This clone appeared a few times. The J gene is TRBJ1-1, the V gene TRBV27; D uncertain. The V gene lost 6 bases and the J gene lost 0 bases, with 8 bases spanning the gap. This CDR3 region has 13 residues. CDR1 and CDR2 from the germline V gene are MNHEY and SMNVEV (reference sequence). The CDR3 sequence is CASSQNLNTEAFF. In DNA form, the CDR3 reads TGTGCCAGCAGCCAGAATCTGAACACTGAAGCTTTCTTT.

The chain recombines TRBV6-5 with TRBJ2-3, with 12 nucleotides matching TRBD1. This CDR3 spans 15 amino acids. V lost 5 bases to trimming and J lost 5 bases; unmatched junction nucleotides: 5. From germline, CDR1 is MNHEY and CDR2 SVGAGI. The CDR3 reads CASSPGQGARDTQYF. In DNA, the CDR3 is TGTGCCAGCAGTCCGGGACAGGGGGCGAGAGATACGCAGTATTTT.

This rearrangement joins TRBV10-2 to TRBJ1-1, with TRBD1 as a possible D gene (5 bases). Germline V gene sequence: CDR1 WSHSY, CDR2 SAAADI. The CDR3 runs to 15 residues. Trimming removed 8 bases at V and 3 bases at J, with 19 bases between. This chain's CDR3 is CASGRRQGLDTEAFF. In DNA form, the CDR3 reads TGCGCCAGCGGACGTCGGCAGGGATTGGACACTGAAGCTTTCTTT.

J is TRBJ2-5 and V is TRBV24-1; 7 positions match TRBD1. Trimming took 4 bases from V and 1 from J; bases not matched to a gene: 5. The CDR3 has 15 residues. The V gene's germline CDR1 is KGHDR and CDR2 SFDVKD. In DNA, the CDR3 is TGTGCCACCAGTGACAACAGGGGACCCCAAGAGACCCAGTACTTC. Translated, it gives CATSDNRGPQETQYF.

The chain is built from TRBV25-1 and TRBJ2-1; 7 bases are a match to TRBD1. From germline, CDR1 is MGHDK and CDR2 SYGVNS. The CDR3 extends over 15 amino acids. Losses at the gene ends were 3 bases for V and 7 bases for J; bases not matched to a gene: 9. This CDR3 reads CASSDPKTGDNEQFF. For the CDR3, the DNA is TGTGCCAGCAGTGATCCCAAAACAGGGGATAATGAGCAGTTCTTC.

The chain links TRBV4-1 to TRBJ1-3; perhaps TRBD1 as D (5 bases). The CDR3 totals 18 residues. Germline V gene lookup returns CDR1 MGHRA and CDR2 YSYEKL. V was clipped by 5 bases and J by 0 bases, with 20 bases between them. In DNA form, the CDR3 reads TGCGCCAGCAGCGAAGGAGGCCGGAGGGGCCTCTCTGGAAACACCATATATTTT. It specifies CASSEGGRRGLSGNTIYF.

The V and J genes are TRBV3-1 (or the pseudogene TRBV3-2) and TRBJ1-2; 8 nucleotides align to TRBD1. Per the germline V gene, CDR1 is LGHDT and CDR2 is YNNKEL (reference sequence). V dropped 1 base and J dropped 8; count of bases not matched to a gene: 9. The CDR3 sequence is 15 residues long. The CDR3 loop reads CASSQGGTGLLGYTF. CDR3 bases: TGTGCCAGCAGCCAAGGCGGGACAGGTCTCCTCGGCTACACCTTC.

The chain has TRBV6-5 and TRBJ2-5; 9 bases align to TRBD2. The CDR3 sequence is 13 residues long. Germline lookup yields CDR1 MNHEY and CDR2 SVGAGI. J was trimmed by 3 bases and V by 6 bases; bases with no gene match: 2. The CDR3 reads CASRVAGEETQYF. The CDR3, as DNA: TGTGCCAGCAGAGTAGCGGGAGAAGAGACCCAGTACTTC.

The chain combines TRBV28 with TRBJ1-3, with 8 bases that match TRBD1. This CDR3 comprises 17 residues. Per the germline V gene, CDR1 is MDHEN and CDR2 is SYDVKM. V shed 2 bases and J 0 bases; nucleotides not matched to a gene: 6. The CDR3 spells CASSLAQGAFSGNTIYF. CDR3 nucleotide sequence: TGTGCCAGCAGTTTAGCCCAGGGGGCCTTCTCTGGAAACACCATATATTTT.

The chain carries TRBV27 and TRBJ1-1; 10 positions match TRBD1. Trimming removed 8 bases from V and 0 bases from J; junction bases left unmatched: 21. This CDR3 contains 20 residues. Germline V lookup: CDR1 MNHEY, CDR2 SMNVEV (reference sequence). The CDR3 loop is CASLPVGQGSPYYMNTEAFF. The CDR3 bases are TGTGCCAGCCTACCCGTGGGACAGGGGTCTCCGTACTACATGAACACTGAAGCTTTCTTT.

J is TRBJ2-7 and V is TRBV30, with D possibly TRBD1 on 6 matching bases. This CDR3 region has 12 residues. Germline CDR1 reads GTSNPN; CDR2 reads SVGIG (reference sequence). The V end lost 5 bases, the J end lost 0 bases, and 8 bases lay between the germline ends. The CDR3 protein is CAWGGHSYEQYF. DNA for the CDR3: TGTGCCTGGGGGGGCCACTCCTACGAGCAGTACTTC.

The chain joins TRBV7-2 to TRBJ2-7; TRBD1 matches 9 bases. Trimming removed 6 bases from V and 3 bases from J; junction bases left unmatched: 6. Germline V gives CDR1 SGHTA, CDR2 FQGNSA. The CDR3 totals 14 residues. The CDR3 here is CASRGTGTLYEQYF. CDR3 DNA: TGTGCCAGCAGGGGGACAGGGACCCTCTACGAGCAGTACTTC.

The chain carries TRBV14 and TRBJ1-1; D is undetermined. The germline gives CDR1 SGHDN, CDR2 FVKESK. The CDR3 runs 13 residues. V shed 0 bases and J shed 2 bases, with 4 bases lying between them. The CDR3 reads CASSQDLNTEAFF. DNA for the CDR3: TGTGCCAGCAGCCAAGACCTCAACACTGAAGCTTTCTTT.

The chain recombines TRBV28 with TRBJ1-2; D call uncertain. V gave up 8 bases and J gave up 1 base, with 11 bases separating them. This CDR3 is 13 amino acids long. Per germline, CDR1 MDHEN and CDR2 SYDVKM. Here the CDR3 reads CASHKTYNYGYTF. As DNA, the CDR3 is TGTGCCAGCCATAAGACTTATAACTATGGCTACACCTTC.

This chain uses TRBV28 with TRBJ2-1, with 12 bases matching TRBD2. The CDR3 loop spans 18 amino acids. Trimming took 2 bases from V and 1 from J; bases not matched to a gene: 6. Germline assignment: CDR1 MDHEN and CDR2 SYDVKM. The CDR3 nucleotides read TGTGCCAGCAGTTTAGGCCTACTAGCGGGAGGTTCCTACAATGAGCAGTTCTTC. This gives the protein CASSLGLLAGGSYNEQFF.

V usage is TRBV6-5 and J usage is TRBJ2-7, with D possibly matching TRBD2 (5 bases). Trimming took 0 bases from V and 2 from J, leaving 11 bases between them. The CDR3 sequence is 15 residues long. Germline V gene lookup returns CDR1 MNHEY and CDR2 SVGAGI. CDR3 DNA: TGTGCCAGCAGTTACTCCGGGGATAAAGCCTACGAGCAGTACTTC. Protein sequence: CASSYSGDKAYEQYF.